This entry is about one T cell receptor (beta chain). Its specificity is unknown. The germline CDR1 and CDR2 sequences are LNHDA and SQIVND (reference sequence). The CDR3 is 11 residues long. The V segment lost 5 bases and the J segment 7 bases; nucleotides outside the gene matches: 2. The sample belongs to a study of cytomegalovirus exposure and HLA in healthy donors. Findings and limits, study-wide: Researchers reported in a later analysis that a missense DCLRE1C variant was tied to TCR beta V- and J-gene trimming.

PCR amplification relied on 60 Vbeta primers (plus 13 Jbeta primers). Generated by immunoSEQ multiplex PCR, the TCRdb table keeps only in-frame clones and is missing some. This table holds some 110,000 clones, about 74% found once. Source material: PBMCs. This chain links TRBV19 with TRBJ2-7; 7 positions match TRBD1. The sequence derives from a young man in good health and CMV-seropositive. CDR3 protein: CASSQGVEQYF. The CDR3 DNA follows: TGTGCCAGTAGTCAGGGGGTAGAGCAGTACTTC.